The 29 T cell receptor beta chains reported below all come from one sample, sequenced in a study of cytomegalovirus exposure and HLA in healthy donors. In the PCR, 60 Vbeta and 13 Jbeta primers were used. The repertoire was sequenced with immunoSEQ multiplex PCR; TCRdb's copy has only in-frame clones and lacks some. The top ten clones hold 20% to 30% of a sample with some 90,000 clones, roughly 80% of them seen once. The sample taken for sequencing was PBMCs. All receptors derive from a woman between 50 and 59 years old in good health and CMV-seropositive.

V and J are TRBV19 and TRBJ2-6; 7 nucleotides match TRBD2. The CDR3 sequence is 19 residues long. The germline CDR1 and CDR2 sequences are LNHDA and SQIVND (reference sequence). The ends lost 6 bases at V and 1 base at J; junction bases unmatched: 15. The chain's CDR3 is CASRGGSPSPLSGANVLTF. The CDR3 region has the DNA TGTGCCAGTAGGGGGGGGTCCCCTAGCCCTCTTTCTGGGGCCAACGTCCTGACTTTC.

CDR3 nucleotides: TGTGCCAGTAGTATAACAGGGGTTGACGATACGCAGTATTTT. Encoded protein: CASSITGVDDTQYF. This rearrangement joins TRBV19 to TRBJ2-3, with 7 bases matching TRBD1. The CDR3 runs 14 residues. V dropped 2 bases and J dropped 6; count of bases not matched to a gene: 5. Germline CDR1 and CDR2: LNHDA and SQIVND (reference sequence). Full variable domain (outside the CDR3, taken from reference TRBV19 and TRBJ2-3): DGGITQSPKYLFRKEGQNVTLSCEQNLNHDAMYWYRQDPGQGLRLIYYSQIVNDFQKGDIAEGYSVSREKKESFPLTVTSAQKNPTAFYLCASSITGVDDTQYFGPGTRLTVL.

The gene calls are TRBV9 and TRBJ1-2; D is possibly TRBD1 (6 bases). Looked up from germline, CDR1 is SGDLS and CDR2 is YYNGEE. The CDR3 extends over 16 amino acids. Trimming pared 2 bases from V and 4 bases from J, leaving 18 bases between. DNA of the CDR3: TGTGCCAGCAGCGTCGGGGGGACACTTACTGCCTATGGCTACACCTTC. Its translation is CASSVGGTLTAYGYTF. Filled out from reference TRBV9 and TRBJ1-2, the complete variable domain reads DSGVTQTPKHLITATGQRVTLRCSPRSGDLSVYWYQQSLDQGLQFLIQYYNGEERAKGNILERFSAQQFPDLHSELNLSSLELGDSALYFCASSVGGTLTAYGYTFGSGTRLTVV.

J is TRBJ1-5 and V is TRBV6-5; D unresolved. The CDR3 is 14 residues long. CDR1 is MNHEY, CDR2 SVGAGI, per germline. V lost 6 bases and J lost 0, with 9 bases in between. CDR3 region: CASSPRNSNQPQHF. The CDR3 DNA is TGTGCCAGCAGCCCCAGAAATAGCAATCAGCCCCAGCATTTT.

The genes are TRBV9 and TRBJ2-1, with TRBD1 matching over 9 bases. The CDR3 is 15 residues long. The V gene end was trimmed by 2 bases and the J gene end by 8 bases; junction bases not matched to a gene: 8. Germline loops: CDR1 SGDLS, CDR2 YYNGEE. CDR3 residues: CASSVLGTGFDEQFF. The CDR3 DNA is TGTGCCAGCAGCGTTTTGGGGACAGGGTTCGATGAGCAGTTCTTC.

This chain uses TRBV18 with TRBJ1-1; the D gene is possibly TRBD1 (6 bases). The length of the CDR3 is 14 residues. Germline CDR1 reads KGHSH; CDR2 reads LQKENI. V was pared by 3 bases and J by 1 base, with 9 bases between. CDR3 in amino acids: CASSPGAENTEAFF. The CDR3 bases are TGTGCCAGCTCACCGGGGGCGGAGAACACTGAAGCTTTCTTT.

J is TRBJ2-1 and V is TRBV15; TRBD2 agrees at 13 bases. Trimming took 2 bases from V and 5 from J; bases not matched to a gene: 15. The CDR3 consists of 20 residues. Germline assignment: CDR1 LNHNV and CDR2 YYDKDF (reference sequence). The CDR3 DNA follows: TGTGCCACCAGCAGAACTCCGGGACTAGCGGGAAATGTGTGGGACAATGAGCAGTTCTTC. Protein product: CATSRTPGLAGNVWDNEQFF.

The chain links TRBV18 to TRBJ2-7; no firm D call. The CDR3 totals 12 residues. Germline V CDR1 and CDR2: KGHSH, LQKENI. Trimming stripped 3 bases from V and 4 bases from J, with 7 bases between. The CDR3 is CASSPGTYEQYF. For the CDR3, the DNA is TGTGCCAGCTCACCGGGCACGTACGAGCAGTACTTC.

This clone was observed a handful of times. This sequence joins TRBV7-3 and TRBJ2-5; weak D call: TRBD1 (6 bases). Germline CDR1 reads SGHTA; CDR2 reads FQGTGA. This CDR3 contains 15 residues. V was shortened by 2 bases and J by 2 bases, with 12 bases between the two germline ends. Written as DNA, the CDR3 is TGTGCCAGCAGCTTAGTTCTGGGGGCACAAGAGACCCAGTACTTC. Translation: CASSLVLGAQETQYF.

The rearrangement links TRBV5-1 to TRBJ2-2; D is perhaps TRBD1 (5 bases). The CDR3 sequence is 16 residues long. The V end lost 4 bases, the J end lost 4 bases, and 17 bases lay between the germline ends. Germline CDR1 and CDR2: SGHRS and YFSETQ. The CDR3, as DNA: TGCGCCAGCAGCCCGGCGGTAGGGGTCGGCACCGGGGAGCTGTTTTTT. Protein: CASSPAVGVGTGELFF.

V is TRBV7-8 and J is TRBJ1-5; D is unclear. Germline CDR1 SGHVS, CDR2 FQNEAQ. V lost 8 bases and J 0 bases, leaving 11 bases between the germline ends. This CDR3 comprises 14 residues. CDR3 bases: TGTGCCAGCCGCGCCCCGGGTAGCAATCAGCCCCAGCATTTT. This codes for CASRAPGSNQPQHF. The full variable domain, with the rest looked up from reference TRBV7-8 and TRBJ1-5, is GAGVSQSPRYKVAKRGQDVALRCDPISGHVSLFWYQQALGQGPEFLTYFQNEAQLDKSGLPSDRFFAERPEGSVSTLKIQRTQQEDSAVYLCASRAPGSNQPQHFGDGTRLSIL.

This clone was seen only a few times. The V gene is TRBV18, the J gene TRBJ1-1; 8 bases line up with TRBD1. Germline-derived CDR1 and CDR2 are KGHSH and LQKENI. CDR3 length equals 14 residues. The V and J ends lost 3 bases and 7 bases, in that order; junction bases with no gene match: 7. CDR3 loop: CASSPWTGPLEAFF. DNA of the CDR3: TGTGCCAGCTCACCGTGGACAGGGCCCCTTGAAGCTTTCTTT.

CDR3 DNA sequence: TGTGCCAGCAGTTTTGGCAGCGGGGGGGACACTGAAGCTTTCTTT. Protein sequence: CASSFGSGGDTEAFF. This sequence joins TRBV25-1 and TRBJ1-1; perhaps TRBD1 as D (5 bases). V was pared by 5 bases and J by 3 bases, with 16 bases between. CDR3 size: 15 residues. Germline V gene sequence: CDR1 MGHDK, CDR2 SYGVNS.

This rearrangement joins TRBV5-4 to TRBJ1-1; no reliable D call. V gave up 0 bases and J gave up 1 base, with 13 bases separating them. The length of the CDR3 is 16 residues. Germline lookup yields CDR1 SGHNT and CDR2 YYREEE (reference sequence). The DNA of the CDR3 is TGTGCCAGCAGCTTGGATTCGACTCCGGGGAACACTGAAGCTTTCTTT. Encoded protein: CASSLDSTPGNTEAFF.

V usage is TRBV30 and J usage is TRBJ1-4; D ambiguous. V was shortened by 8 bases and J by 8 bases, with 18 bases between the two germline ends. CDR1 is GTSNPN, CDR2 SVGIG, per germline (reference sequence). This CDR3 has 13 residues. The CDR3 spells CASTESPQEKLFF. CDR3 nucleotide sequence: TGTGCCAGTACAGAGTCCCCACAGGAAAAACTGTTTTTT.

The J gene is TRBJ2-2, the V gene TRBV11-2; 7 nucleotides line up with TRBD2. V was pared by 3 bases and J by 6 bases, with 7 bases of the junction left unmatched. The CDR3 runs to 15 residues. Germline assignment: CDR1 SGHAT and CDR2 FQNNGV. CDR3 bases: TGTGCCAGCAGCTTGAACAGCGGGGCCCCCGGGGAGCTGTTTTTT. It translates to CASSLNSGAPGELFF.

The chain recombines TRBV11-2 with TRBJ1-4, with 7 bases lining up with TRBD1. V lost 3 bases and J lost 8; bases outside the gene matches: 0. This CDR3 contains 12 residues. Per germline, CDR1 SGHAT and CDR2 FQNNGV. This CDR3 is CASSFRGEKLFF. In DNA, the CDR3 is TGTGCCAGCAGCTTCAGGGGGGAAAAACTGTTTTTT.

The rearrangement links TRBV7-9 to TRBJ2-1; 11 bases align to TRBD1. CDR3 length equals 17 residues. The germline CDR1 and CDR2 sequences are SEHNR and FQNEAQ (reference sequence). J lost 8 bases, V lost 5 bases, and 14 bases had no gene match. CDR3: CASSRRDRGEISDEQFF. The CDR3 DNA is TGTGCCAGCAGCCGGAGGGACAGGGGGGAGATTAGCGATGAGCAGTTCTTC.

This clone was found a few times. The V gene is TRBV6-5, the J gene TRBJ2-3, with D perhaps TRBD2 (6 bases). The CDR3 length is 14 residues. The V gene lost 7 bases and the J gene lost 4 bases, with 15 bases spanning the gap. Germline values: CDR1 MNHEY, CDR2 SVGAGI. CDR3 nucleotides: TGTGCCAGCAAAGGTAGCGGCCTACCAGATACGCAGTATTTT. It translates to CASKGSGLPDTQYF.

CDR3 protein: CASSAGGGRDNEQYF. The CDR3 DNA is TGTGCCAGCAGCGCCGGGGGGGGACGAGATAACGAGCAGTACTTC. The chain joins TRBV9 to TRBJ2-7; 8 bases are shared with TRBD2. The V segment lost 3 bases and the J segment 5 bases; nucleotides outside the gene matches: 10. CDR1 and CDR2 from the germline V gene are SGDLS and YYNGEE. The CDR3 is 15 residues long.

In this sample, this clone turned up once. In nucleotides, the CDR3 is TGTGCCAGCAGCTTATGGGGACCCCGAGGGGGGTTCTTC. It is translated as CASSLWGPRGGFF. The chain uses TRBV7-2 and TRBJ2-1; weak D call: TRBD1 (6 bases). CDR3 length: 13 amino acids. The V gene lost 2 bases and the J gene lost 15 bases, with 17 bases spanning the gap. From germline, CDR1 is SGHTA and CDR2 FQGNSA.

The CDR3 here is CASSLSGQGYGYTF. The CDR3 DNA follows: TGTGCCAGCAGTTTATCCGGACAGGGCTATGGCTACACCTTC. The V gene is TRBV27, the J gene TRBJ1-2; 8 positions agree with TRBD1. CDR3 size: 14 residues. CDR1 is MNHEY and CDR2 is SMNVEV in the germline V gene (reference sequence). The V gene end was trimmed by 0 bases and the J gene end by 4 bases; junction bases not matched to a gene: 1.

The gene calls are TRBV19 and TRBJ2-3, with TRBD2 matching over 11 bases. Germline assignment: CDR1 LNHDA and CDR2 SQIVND (reference sequence). V gave up 6 bases and J gave up 2 bases; unmatched junction bases: 4. CDR3 length equals 15 residues. The CDR3 sequence is CASRRLAGYTDTQYF. DNA for the CDR3: TGTGCCAGTAGACGACTAGCGGGGTACACAGATACGCAGTATTTT.

In this sample, this clone turned up once. The J gene is TRBJ2-2, the V gene TRBV18; no firm D call. The CDR3 has 14 residues. V lost 1 base, J lost 6 bases, and 9 bases lay in between. Germline CDR1 KGHSH, CDR2 LQKENI. The CDR3 sequence: CASSPLRGPGELFF. DNA for the CDR3: TGTGCCAGCTCACCACTTAGAGGTCCCGGGGAGCTGTTTTTT.

The chain carries TRBV21-1 and TRBJ1-1; the table calls TRBD1, which could not be checked here. TRBV21-1 counts as a pseudogene. This CDR3 has 15 amino acids. The CDR3 bases are TGTGCCAGCAGCTCATCTGACAGGACGAACACTGAAGCTTTCTTT. It translates to CASSSSDRTNTEAFF.

The rearrangement links TRBV7-8 to TRBJ1-1, with D possibly TRBD1 on 5 matching bases. CDR1 and CDR2 (germline): SGHVS, FQNEAQ. V was shortened by 1 base and J by 6 bases, with 9 bases between the two germline ends. CDR3 length: 13 amino acids. CDR3 in amino acids: CASSLVRQSEAFF. CDR3 DNA sequence: TGTGCCAGCAGCTTAGTGAGACAGTCTGAAGCTTTCTTT.

This clone has just one count. The chain uses TRBV29-1 and TRBJ2-2; D perhaps matches TRBD1 (6 bases). CDR1 SQVTM and CDR2 ANQGSEA come from the germline V gene. V lost 4 bases and J 6 bases, leaving 18 bases between the germline ends. The CDR3 sequence is 15 residues long. CDR3 region: CSVAPDRRVAGELFF. CDR3 in DNA: TGCAGCGTTGCGCCAGACAGGCGAGTCGCCGGGGAGCTGTTTTTT.

This chain joins TRBV4-1 and TRBJ1-1, with unresolved D. The CDR3 is 13 amino acids. Germline V lookup: CDR1 MGHRA, CDR2 YSYEKL. Deletions cut 1 base from V and 11 bases from J, with 14 bases between. Here the CDR3 reads CASSQVLRLSAFF. The CDR3, as DNA: TGCGCCAGCAGCCAAGTATTACGTCTGAGTGCTTTCTTT.

The V gene is TRBV18, the J gene TRBJ2-1; 7 nucleotides agree with TRBD1. The germline gives CDR1 KGHSH, CDR2 LQKENI. The CDR3 contains 15 residues. The V gene end was trimmed by 3 bases and the J gene end by 12 bases; junction bases not matched to a gene: 14. Here the CDR3 DNA reads TGTGCCAGCTCACCGATAGCTTCCGGGACAGAGATGCAGTTCTTC. Translating it yields CASSPIASGTEMQFF.